The source of this T cell receptor beta chain is a study of cytomegalovirus exposure and HLA in healthy donors. Study-level results: A previous analysis found most TCR beta V segments productive roughly 90% or roughly 30% of the time. An assumption of roughly uniform sequencing depth across donors underlay the presence/absence analyses. As a later analysis showed, several of the most significant clusters appeared to be linked to common viral pathogens.

It was with 60 Vbeta and 13 Jbeta primers that the PCR ran. The data were produced by immunoSEQ multiplex PCR, yet TCRdb's version contains in-frame clones alone and is incomplete. The sample includes approximately 150,000 clones, about three quarters of them seen just once. With respect to this clone: What it binds is unknown.

The sequenced sample consisted of PBMCs. The clonotype comes from a woman aged 18 to 35 in good health and CMV-seronegative.

The CDR3 sequence: CASSEATSGSSYNEQFF. CDR3 DNA sequence: TGTGCCAGCAGTGAGGCAACTAGCGGAAGCTCCTACAATGAGCAGTTCTTC. The chain combines TRBV2 with TRBJ2-1, with 8 bases identical to TRBD2. The germline CDR1 and CDR2 sequences are SNHLY and FYNNEI. The ends lost 3 bases at V and 0 bases at J; junction bases unmatched: 7. This CDR3 is 17 amino acids long.